This T cell receptor beta chain was captured by sequencing in a study of T cells after yellow fever vaccination. Whole-study findings and limits: The CD4 compartment and the CD8 compartment contained a small share of clonotypes in common. Bulk-population clonotypes that are abundant could appear as contaminants in FACS-sorted repertoires.

The germline gives CDR1 MNHEY, CDR2 SVGAGI. V gave up 7 bases and J gave up 5 bases, with 23 bases separating them. The CDR3 contains 16 residues. This clonotype occurred a few times. Antigen: not known. Each CDR3 protein is one row after TCRdb ran MiXCR on the 5' RACE reads. This table holds under 300,000 distinct CDR3 sequences, roughly 7.2% found once. This clonotype was sampled from a young man who received the YFV17D yellow fever vaccine. The chain is built from TRBV6-5 and TRBJ2-5; D is ambiguous. The specimen was CD4+ T cells sorted from PBMCs, collected 15 days after the yellow fever booster vaccination. CDR3 nucleotides: TGTGCCAGCACTCCCGAGGAGCTTACAGTACTTGAGACCCAGTACTTC. Translation: CASTPEELTVLETQYF.